The 25 T cell receptor beta chains given below trace back to one sample, sequenced in a study of cytomegalovirus exposure and HLA in healthy donors. PCR primers comprised 60 Vbeta and 13 Jbeta primers. Sequencing used immunoSEQ multiplex PCR; TCRdb keeps in-frame clones, though not all of them. The profile shows under 200,000 clones, roughly 73% of them singletons. Sequenced material: PBMCs. These TCRs come from a woman in her 30s in good health and CMV-seronegative.

This clone was seen only a few times. Additional DNA sequences in this sample encode the identical CDR3. The genes are TRBV5-1 and TRBJ1-2; 8 bases match TRBD1. Germline loops: CDR1 SGHRS, CDR2 YFSETQ. The length of the CDR3 is 15 residues. The V and J ends lost 8 bases and 2 bases, in that order; junction bases with no gene match: 11. CDR3 sequence reads: CASKTQGAQNYGYTF. The DNA for the CDR3 is TGCGCCAGTAAAACCCAGGGGGCGCAGAACTATGGCTACACCTTC.

This chain connects TRBV19 to TRBJ1-4; TRBD1 matches 7 bases. CDR3 length: 14 residues. V shed 4 bases, J shed 6 bases, and the junction held 5 bases outside the gene matches. CDR1 LNHDA and CDR2 SQIVND come from the germline V gene (reference sequence). The CDR3: CASSKGQSYEKLFF. CDR3 coding DNA: TGTGCCAGTAGTAAGGGACAGTCATATGAAAAACTGTTTTTT.

The CDR3 spells CASRLQGAVDTEAFF. CDR3 DNA sequence: TGTGCCAGCAGACTACAGGGGGCGGTCGACACTGAAGCTTTCTTT. The chain employs TRBV27 and TRBJ1-1; 9 bases fit TRBD1. Unmatched junction bases numbered 8, after V lost 6 bases and J lost 3 bases. CDR3 size: 15 residues. Germline V gene lookup returns CDR1 MNHEY and CDR2 SMNVEV (reference sequence).

The rearrangement joins TRBV4-3 to TRBJ2-4; tentatively, D is TRBD2 (5 bases). The V end lost 0 bases, the J end lost 6 bases, and 9 bases lay between the germline ends. Germline-derived CDR1 and CDR2 are LGHNA and YSLEER. This CDR3 is built from 14 residues. CDR3 sequence: CASSQDFGRNIQYF. DNA for the CDR3: TGCGCCAGCAGCCAAGATTTTGGGAGAAACATTCAGTACTTC.

This chain links TRBV29-1 with TRBJ2-1; TRBD2 aligns across 15 bases. Per germline, CDR1 SQVTM and CDR2 ANQGSEA. This CDR3 has 17 amino acids. Losses at the gene ends were 5 bases for V and 1 base for J; bases not matched to a gene: 6. The CDR3 DNA sequence: TGCAGCGTTCAAGGGACTAGCGGGGGGCTTTCCTACAATGAGCAGTTCTTC. Translating it yields CSVQGTSGGLSYNEQFF.

The genes are TRBV5-1 and TRBJ1-1; 7 bases fit TRBD1. The germline V gene has CDR1 SGHRS and CDR2 YFSETQ. The junction had 4 bases not matched to a gene; V was cut back by 4 bases and J by 1 base. The CDR3 runs to 14 residues. CDR3 in DNA: TGCGCCAGCAGCCCTCGGGACAGGAACACTGAAGCTTTCTTT. Translation: CASSPRDRNTEAFF.

V gene TRBV30 combines with J gene TRBJ1-5; 9 positions match TRBD1. CDR3 size: 15 residues. Looked up from germline, CDR1 is GTSNPN and CDR2 is SVGIG (reference sequence). With V trimmed by 3 bases and J by 7 bases, 10 bases remained unmatched. CDR3 amino acids: CAWSPGQGLAQPQHF. The CDR3 bases are TGTGCCTGGAGCCCGGGACAGGGCCTGGCCCAGCCCCAGCATTTT.

This chain links TRBV28 with TRBJ2-7, with 7 bases lining up with TRBD1. V was clipped by 6 bases and J by 0 bases; unmatched bases: 5. CDR1 and CDR2 (germline): MDHEN, SYDVKM. The CDR3 is 14 residues long. The CDR3 DNA is TGTGCCAGCAGGAGACAGGGAAGCTCCTACGAGCAGTACTTC. It codes for CASRRQGSSYEQYF.

The V and J genes are TRBV7-9 and TRBJ1-1; the match to TRBD1 covers 9 bases. Germline CDR1 and CDR2: SEHNR and FQNEAQ (reference sequence). V was clipped by 5 bases and J by 7 bases; unmatched bases: 8. The CDR3 extends over 14 amino acids. The CDR3 nucleotides read TGTGCCAGCAGCACCGGGACAGGGAGGTTTGAAGCTTTCTTT. It is translated as CASSTGTGRFEAFF.

V is TRBV4-2 and J is TRBJ2-1; 13 positions match TRBD2. Germline V gene sequence: CDR1 LGHNA, CDR2 YNFKEQ. The CDR3 consists of 17 residues. J lost 5 bases, V lost 4 bases, and 8 bases had no gene match. The CDR3 is CASSPRLAGGLHNEQFF. CDR3 sequence (DNA): TGTGCCAGCAGCCCCCGACTAGCGGGAGGCCTTCACAATGAGCAGTTCTTC.

The rearrangement joins TRBV19 to TRBJ1-3; TRBD1 aligns across 9 bases. V lost 0 bases, J lost 3 bases, and 3 bases stayed unmatched. This CDR3 is built from 16 residues. The germline gives CDR1 LNHDA, CDR2 SQIVND (reference sequence). CDR3 sequence: CASSIDGTGNGNTIYF. CDR3 nucleotide sequence: TGTGCCAGTAGTATAGACGGGACAGGGAATGGAAACACCATATATTTT.

The CDR3 region has the DNA TGTGCCAGCAGCCCCCGACTAGCGGGAGTACCAGAGACCCAGTACTTC. Translating it yields CASSPRLAGVPETQYF. This chain joins TRBV9 and TRBJ2-5, with 12 bases identical to TRBD2. The CDR3 extends over 16 amino acids. From germline, CDR1 is SGDLS and CDR2 YYNGEE. V shed 4 bases and J 4 bases; nucleotides not matched to a gene: 8.

The V and J genes are TRBV11-2 and TRBJ2-7, with 9 bases matching TRBD2. CDR3 length: 15 amino acids. Per the germline V gene, CDR1 is SGHAT and CDR2 is FQNNGV. With 4 bases clipped from V and 9 bases from J, the junction kept 13 bases outside the gene matches. CDR3 amino acids: CASSYSGGSYDGQYF. CDR3 coding DNA: TGTGCCAGCAGCTATAGCGGGGGCTCCTACGACGGGCAGTACTTC.

The rearrangement joins TRBV18 to TRBJ1-6, with TRBD1 identical over 11 bases. Per the germline V gene, CDR1 is KGHSH and CDR2 is LQKENI. V trimming: 3 bases; J trimming: 9 bases; junction bases outside the gene matches: 4. The CDR3 spans 15 residues. The CDR3 reads CASSPGTGGSSPLHF. Here the CDR3 DNA reads TGTGCCAGCTCACCCGGGACAGGGGGGAGTTCACCCCTCCACTTT.

The chain joins TRBV27 to TRBJ1-1; TRBD1 matches 7 bases. From germline, CDR1 is MNHEY and CDR2 SMNVEV (reference sequence). The J segment lost 0 bases and the V segment lost 3 bases, leaving 13 bases of the junction unmatched. The CDR3 runs to 18 residues. This chain's CDR3 is CASSFSGQTNYMNTEAFF. The CDR3, as DNA: TGTGCCAGCAGTTTCTCGGGACAGACTAATTACATGAACACTGAAGCTTTCTTT.

The chain employs TRBV7-6 and TRBJ2-5; D not certain. The V and J ends lost 5 bases and 3 bases respectively, with 13 bases between them. This CDR3 contains 14 residues. CDR1 is SGHVS, CDR2 FNYEAQ, per germline. The DNA of the CDR3 is TGTGCCAGCAGCAAACTACCGGCAAAAGAGACCCAGTACTTC. As protein: CASSKLPAKETQYF.

The chain combines TRBV4-2 with TRBJ2-1; 7 positions agree with TRBD1. The V and J ends lost 5 bases and 0 bases, in that order; junction bases with no gene match: 7. In germline, CDR1 is LGHNA, CDR2 YNFKEQ. The CDR3 runs to 16 residues. CDR3 nucleotides: TGTGCCAGCAGCTTGGGGACAGTGAGCTCCTACAATGAGCAGTTCTTC. Protein sequence: CASSLGTVSSYNEQFF.

The chain links TRBV9 to TRBJ1-3; D ambiguous. Trimming pared 0 bases from V and 0 bases from J, leaving 10 bases between. The germline gives CDR1 SGDLS, CDR2 YYNGEE. The CDR3 runs to 16 residues. In nucleotides, the CDR3 is TGTGCCAGCAGCGTAGAAAGAGACTACTCTGGAAACACCATATATTTT. It yields the protein CASSVERDYSGNTIYF.

This clone was picked up one time. The CDR3 loop is CASSSEGGASVSEAFF. CDR3 coding DNA: TGTGCCAGCAGCTCAGAGGGGGGGGCCTCGGTATCTGAAGCTTTCTTT. V usage is TRBV7-2 and J usage is TRBJ1-1, with D perhaps matching TRBD1 (6 bases). Per the germline V gene, CDR1 is SGHTA and CDR2 is FQGNSA. V was trimmed by 4 bases and J by 6 bases, leaving 21 bases between them. The CDR3 has 16 amino acids. Full variable domain (outside the CDR3, taken from reference TRBV7-2 and TRBJ1-1): GAGVSQSPSNKVTEKGKDVELRCDPISGHTALYWYRQSLGQGLEFLIYFQGNSAPDKSGLPSDRFSAERTGGSVSTLTIQRTQQEDSAVYLCASSSEGGASVSEAFFGQGTRLTVV.

The V call is TRBV10-2, the J call TRBJ2-7; 7 bases fit TRBD2. The CDR3 is 15 residues long. CDR1 WSHSY and CDR2 SAAADI come from the germline V gene. V gave up 0 bases and J gave up 3 bases; unmatched junction bases: 5. CDR3 loop: CASSESAGVNYEQYF. Written as DNA, the CDR3 is TGCGCCAGCAGTGAGTCGGCGGGAGTTAACTACGAGCAGTACTTC.

This chain uses TRBV11-2 with TRBJ1-4; TRBD1 matches at 8 bases. The CDR3 has 14 amino acids. CDR1 and CDR2 (germline): SGHAT, FQNNGV. Germline trimming cut 5 bases from V and 8 bases from J; bases unmatched to any gene: 7. CDR3 DNA sequence: TGTGCCAGCAGCCAGGACAGGGTAGGCGAAAAACTGTTTTTT. Translating it yields CASSQDRVGEKLFF.

The J gene is TRBJ1-4, the V gene TRBV2; TRBD1 is a possible D gene (5 bases). With 7 bases removed from V and 3 bases from J, the gap between germline ends came to 9 bases. The germline V gene encodes CDR1 SNHLY and CDR2 FYNNEI. The CDR3 is 13 residues long. In nucleotides, the CDR3 is TGTGCCAGCAAACGCAGGGCTAATGAAAAACTGTTTTTT. It encodes CASKRRANEKLFF. Using reference TRBV2 and TRBJ1-4 for the parts outside the CDR3, the full variable domain is EPEVTQTPSHQVTQMGQEVILRCVPISNHLYFYWYRQILGQKVEFLVSFYNNEISEKSEIFDDQFSVERPDGSNFTLKIRSTKLEDSAMYFCASKRRANEKLFFGSGTQLSVL.

This rearrangement joins TRBV30 to TRBJ2-1, with 8 bases that match TRBD2. Germline CDR1 reads GTSNPN; CDR2 reads SVGIG (reference sequence). The V gene end was trimmed by 4 bases and the J gene end by 5 bases; junction bases not matched to a gene: 13. The CDR3 is 16 residues long. This chain's CDR3 is CAWKSGSSGSNNEQFF. The CDR3 DNA reads TGTGCCTGGAAGTCCGGCTCGAGCGGGAGTAACAATGAGCAGTTCTTC. The variable domain in full, completed from reference TRBV30 and TRBJ2-1, reads SQTIHQWPATLVQPVGSPLSLECTVEGTSNPNLYWYRQAAGRGLQLLFYSVGIGQISSEVPQNLSASRPQDRQFILSSKKLLLSDSGFYLCAWKSGSSGSNNEQFFGPGTRLTVL.

This chain joins TRBV12-5 and TRBJ2-1; 15 nucleotides align to TRBD2. The V and J ends lost 6 bases and 7 bases, in that order; junction bases with no gene match: 10. This CDR3 has 17 amino acids. Germline lookup yields CDR1 LGHNT and CDR2 FRNRAP. CDR3 loop: CASGSGLAGGPGNEQFF. The CDR3 DNA is TGTGCTAGTGGCTCCGGACTAGCGGGGGGGCCAGGAAATGAGCAGTTCTTC.

The rearrangement uses TRBV18 and TRBJ1-2; the D is unclear. The CDR3 is 17 amino acids. V was cut by 1 base and J by 2 bases, with 17 bases left in between. Germline assignment: CDR1 KGHSH and CDR2 LQKENI. DNA for the CDR3: TGTGCCAGCTCACCACGTACGGGTTCTATACGGAACTATGGCTACACCTTC. It yields the protein CASSPRTGSIRNYGYTF.